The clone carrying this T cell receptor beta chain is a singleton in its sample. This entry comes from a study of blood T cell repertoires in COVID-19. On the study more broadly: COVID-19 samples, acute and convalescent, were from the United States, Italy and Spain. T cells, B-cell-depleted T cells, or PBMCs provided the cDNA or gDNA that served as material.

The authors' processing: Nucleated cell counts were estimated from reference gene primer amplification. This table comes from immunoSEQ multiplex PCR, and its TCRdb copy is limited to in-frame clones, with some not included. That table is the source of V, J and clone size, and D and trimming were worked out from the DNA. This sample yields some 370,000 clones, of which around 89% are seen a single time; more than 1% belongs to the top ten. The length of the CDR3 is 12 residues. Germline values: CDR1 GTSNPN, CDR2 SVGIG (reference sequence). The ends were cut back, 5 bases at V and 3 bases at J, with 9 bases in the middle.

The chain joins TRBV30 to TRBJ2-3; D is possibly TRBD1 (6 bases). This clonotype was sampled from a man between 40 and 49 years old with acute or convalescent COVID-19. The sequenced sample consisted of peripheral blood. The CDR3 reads CAWDRLTDTQYF. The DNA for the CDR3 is TGTGCCTGGGACAGGTTGACAGATACGCAGTATTTT.